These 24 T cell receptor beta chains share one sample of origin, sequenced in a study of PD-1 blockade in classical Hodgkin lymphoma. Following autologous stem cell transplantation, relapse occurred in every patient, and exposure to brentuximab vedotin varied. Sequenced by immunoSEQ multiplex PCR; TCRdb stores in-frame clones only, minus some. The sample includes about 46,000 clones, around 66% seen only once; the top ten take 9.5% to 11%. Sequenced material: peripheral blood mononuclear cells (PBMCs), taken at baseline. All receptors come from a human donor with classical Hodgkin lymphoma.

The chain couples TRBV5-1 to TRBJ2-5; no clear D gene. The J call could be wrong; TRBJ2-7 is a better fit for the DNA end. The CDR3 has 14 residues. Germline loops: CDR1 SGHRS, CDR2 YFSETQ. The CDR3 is CASSFGRSTYEQYF. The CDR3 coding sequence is TGCGCCAGCAGCTTCGGCAGGTCCACCTACGAGCAGTACTTC.

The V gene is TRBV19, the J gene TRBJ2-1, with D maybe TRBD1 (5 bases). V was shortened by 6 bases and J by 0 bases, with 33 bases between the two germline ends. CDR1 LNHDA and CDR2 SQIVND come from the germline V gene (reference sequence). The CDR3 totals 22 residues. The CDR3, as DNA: TGTGCCAGTAGCACTAACTATATGGGGCGGTTAGGCGAGAGGAGCTCCTACAATGAGCAGTTCTTC. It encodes CASSTNYMGRLGERSSYNEQFF.

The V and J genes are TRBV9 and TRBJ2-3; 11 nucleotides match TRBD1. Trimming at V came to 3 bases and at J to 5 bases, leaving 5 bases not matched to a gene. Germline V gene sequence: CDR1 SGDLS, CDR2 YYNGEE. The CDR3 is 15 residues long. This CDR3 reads CASSAGGQGGDTQYF. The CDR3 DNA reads TGTGCCAGCAGCGCCGGGGGACAGGGGGGAGATACGCAGTATTTT.

CDR3 sequence reads: CSIKRNEQFF. Here the CDR3 DNA reads TGCAGCATTAAGAGGAATGAGCAGTTCTTC. The gene calls are TRBV20-1 and TRBJ2-1, with D hard to call. The CDR3 totals 10 residues. The germline V gene has CDR1 DFQATT and CDR2 SNEGSKA (reference sequence).

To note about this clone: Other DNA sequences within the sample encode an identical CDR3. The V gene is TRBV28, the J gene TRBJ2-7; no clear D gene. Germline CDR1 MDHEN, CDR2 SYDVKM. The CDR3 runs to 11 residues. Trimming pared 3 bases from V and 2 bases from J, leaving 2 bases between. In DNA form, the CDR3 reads TGTGCCAGCAGTTTGGCCTACGAGCAGTACTTC. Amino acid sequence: CASSLAYEQYF.

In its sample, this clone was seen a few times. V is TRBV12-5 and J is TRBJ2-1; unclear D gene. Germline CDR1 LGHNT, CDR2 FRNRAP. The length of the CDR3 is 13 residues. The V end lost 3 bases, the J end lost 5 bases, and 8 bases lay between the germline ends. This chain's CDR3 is CASGLDIHNEQFF. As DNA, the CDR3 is TGTGCTAGTGGTTTAGACATTCACAATGAGCAGTTCTTC.

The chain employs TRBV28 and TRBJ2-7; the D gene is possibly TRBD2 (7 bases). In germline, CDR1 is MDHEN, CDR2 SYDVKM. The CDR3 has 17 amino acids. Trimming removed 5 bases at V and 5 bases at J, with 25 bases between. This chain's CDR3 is CASSPIPPRGAGDEQYF. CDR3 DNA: TGTGCCAGCAGTCCGATACCCCCCCGGGGGGCAGGAGACGAGCAGTACTTC. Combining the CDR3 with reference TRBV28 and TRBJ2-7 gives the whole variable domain DVKVTQSSRYLVKRTGEKVFLECVQDMDHENMFWYRQDPGLGLRLIYFSYDVKMKEKGDIPEGYSVSREKKERFSLILESASTNQTSMYLCASSPIPPRGAGDEQYFGPGTRLTVT.

CDR3 amino acids: CSVVQSGDTGELFF. Here the CDR3 DNA reads TGCAGCGTTGTACAGTCTGGGGACACCGGGGAGCTGTTTTTT. The genes are TRBV29-1 and TRBJ2-2, with D unclear. This CDR3 contains 14 residues. Germline lookup yields CDR1 SQVTM and CDR2 ANQGSEA. V was pared by 4 bases and J by 3 bases, with 12 bases between.

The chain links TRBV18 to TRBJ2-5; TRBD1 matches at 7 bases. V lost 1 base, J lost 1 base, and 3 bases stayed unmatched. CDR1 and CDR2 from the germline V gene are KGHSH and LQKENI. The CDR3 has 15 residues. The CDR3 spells CASSPRAGGQETQYF. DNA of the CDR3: TGTGCCAGCTCACCACGGGCAGGGGGCCAAGAGACCCAGTACTTC. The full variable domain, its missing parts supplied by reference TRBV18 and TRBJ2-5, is NAGVMQNPRHLVRRRGQEARLRCSPMKGHSHVYWYRQLPEEGLKFMVYLQKENIIDESGMPKERFSAEFPKEGPSILRIQQVVRGDSAAYFCASSPRAGGQETQYFGPGTRLLVL.

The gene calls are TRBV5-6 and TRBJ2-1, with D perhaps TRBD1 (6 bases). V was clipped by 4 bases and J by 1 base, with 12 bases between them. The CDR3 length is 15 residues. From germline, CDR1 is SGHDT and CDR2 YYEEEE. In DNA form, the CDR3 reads TGTGCCAGCAGCAGGGGGTATGGGTCCTACAATGAGCAGTTCTTC. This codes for CASSRGYGSYNEQFF.

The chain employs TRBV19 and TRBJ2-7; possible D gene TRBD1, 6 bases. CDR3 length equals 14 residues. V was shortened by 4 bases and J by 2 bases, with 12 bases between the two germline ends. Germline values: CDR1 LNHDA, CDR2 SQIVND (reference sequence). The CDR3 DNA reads TGTGCCAGTAGTACCTCACAGGGTCCCTACGAGCAGTACTTC. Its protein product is CASSTSQGPYEQYF.

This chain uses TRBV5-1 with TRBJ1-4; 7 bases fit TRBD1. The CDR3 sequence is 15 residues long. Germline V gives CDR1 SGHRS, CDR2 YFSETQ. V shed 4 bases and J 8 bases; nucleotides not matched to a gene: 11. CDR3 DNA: TGCGCCAGCAGCCCGACAGGGACGACCGGAGAAAAACTGTTTTTT. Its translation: CASSPTGTTGEKLFF.

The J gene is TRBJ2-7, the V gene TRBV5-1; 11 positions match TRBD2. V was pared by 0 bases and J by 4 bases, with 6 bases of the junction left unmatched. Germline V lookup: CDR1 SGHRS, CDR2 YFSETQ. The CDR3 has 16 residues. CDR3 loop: CASSLDLAGGPYEQYF. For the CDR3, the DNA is TGCGCCAGCAGCTTGGACTTAGCGGGAGGGCCGTACGAGCAGTACTTC.

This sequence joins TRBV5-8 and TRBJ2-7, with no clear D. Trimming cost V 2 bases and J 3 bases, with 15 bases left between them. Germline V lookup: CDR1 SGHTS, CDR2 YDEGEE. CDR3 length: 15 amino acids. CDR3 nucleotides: TGTGCCAGCAGCTTACTCCCCGAACCTATCTACGAGCAGTACTTC. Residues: CASSLLPEPIYEQYF.

As DNA, the CDR3 is TGTGCCAGCAGTTTTGGCGGCGGGGAGCTGTTTTTT. Its protein product is CASSFGGGELFF. The genes are TRBV28 and TRBJ2-2; no definite D call. Trimming removed 3 bases from V and 7 bases from J, with 6 bases in between. Germline V lookup: CDR1 MDHEN, CDR2 SYDVKM. There are 12 residues in the CDR3.

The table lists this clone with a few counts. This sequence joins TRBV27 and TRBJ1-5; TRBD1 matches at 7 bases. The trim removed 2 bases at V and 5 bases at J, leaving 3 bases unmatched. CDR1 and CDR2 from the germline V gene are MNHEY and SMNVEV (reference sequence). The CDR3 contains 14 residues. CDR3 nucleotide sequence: TGTGCCAGCAGTTTAAAGGGGGCTGATCAGCCCCAGCATTTT. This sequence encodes CASSLKGADQPQHF.

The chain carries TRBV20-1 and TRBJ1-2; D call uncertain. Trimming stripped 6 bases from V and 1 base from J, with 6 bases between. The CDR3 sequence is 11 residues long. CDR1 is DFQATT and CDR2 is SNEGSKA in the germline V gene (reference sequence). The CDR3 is CSAPLNYGYTF. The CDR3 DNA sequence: TGCAGTGCGCCTCTTAACTATGGCTACACCTTC.

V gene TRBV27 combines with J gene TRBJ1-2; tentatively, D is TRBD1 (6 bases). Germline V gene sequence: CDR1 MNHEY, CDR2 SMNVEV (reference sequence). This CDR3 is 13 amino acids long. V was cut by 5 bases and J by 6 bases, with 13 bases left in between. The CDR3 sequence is CASSPGTRNGYTF. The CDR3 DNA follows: TGTGCCAGCAGTCCAGGGACAAGGAATGGCTACACCTTC.

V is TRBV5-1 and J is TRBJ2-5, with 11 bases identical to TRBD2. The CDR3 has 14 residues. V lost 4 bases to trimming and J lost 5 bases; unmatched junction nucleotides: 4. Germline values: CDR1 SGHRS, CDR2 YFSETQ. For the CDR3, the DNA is TGCGCCAGCAGCCTTAGCGGGGGGGCCGAGACCCAGTACTTC. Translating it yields CASSLSGGAETQYF.

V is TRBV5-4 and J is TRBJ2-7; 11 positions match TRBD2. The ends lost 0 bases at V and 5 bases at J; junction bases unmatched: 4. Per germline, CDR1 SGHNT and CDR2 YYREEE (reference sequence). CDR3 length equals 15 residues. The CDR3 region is CASSLELAGANEQYF. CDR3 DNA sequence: TGTGCCAGCAGCTTGGAACTAGCGGGAGCAAACGAGCAGTACTTC.

The CDR3 reads CASSPQLGYTF. CDR3 coding DNA: TGTGCCAGCAGTCCTCAACTCGGCTACACCTTC. The rearrangement links TRBV28 to TRBJ1-2; no definite D call. The V and J ends lost 5 bases and 8 bases respectively, with 9 bases between them. The CDR3 extends over 11 amino acids. The germline gives CDR1 MDHEN, CDR2 SYDVKM.

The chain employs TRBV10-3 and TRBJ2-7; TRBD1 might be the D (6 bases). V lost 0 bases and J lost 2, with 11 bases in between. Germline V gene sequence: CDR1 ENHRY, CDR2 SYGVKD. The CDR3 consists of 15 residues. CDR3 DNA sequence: TGTGCCATCAGTGAGTCGGGGGCGGTTACCTACGAGCAGTACTTC. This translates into CAISESGAVTYEQYF.

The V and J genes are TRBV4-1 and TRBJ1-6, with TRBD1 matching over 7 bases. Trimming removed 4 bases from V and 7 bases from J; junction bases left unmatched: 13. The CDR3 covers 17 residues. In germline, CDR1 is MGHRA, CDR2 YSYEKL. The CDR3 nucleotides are TGCGCCAGCAGCCCCAATCAGGGCCAGGGGGGGAATTCACCCCTCCACTTT. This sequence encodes CASSPNQGQGGNSPLHF.

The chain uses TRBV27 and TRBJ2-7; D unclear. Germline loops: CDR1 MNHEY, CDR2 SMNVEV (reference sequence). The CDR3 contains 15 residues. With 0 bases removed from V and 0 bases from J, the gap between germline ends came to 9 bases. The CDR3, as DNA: TGTGCCAGCAGTTTATCGATGGGCCTCTCCTACGAGCAGTACTTC. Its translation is CASSLSMGLSYEQYF.